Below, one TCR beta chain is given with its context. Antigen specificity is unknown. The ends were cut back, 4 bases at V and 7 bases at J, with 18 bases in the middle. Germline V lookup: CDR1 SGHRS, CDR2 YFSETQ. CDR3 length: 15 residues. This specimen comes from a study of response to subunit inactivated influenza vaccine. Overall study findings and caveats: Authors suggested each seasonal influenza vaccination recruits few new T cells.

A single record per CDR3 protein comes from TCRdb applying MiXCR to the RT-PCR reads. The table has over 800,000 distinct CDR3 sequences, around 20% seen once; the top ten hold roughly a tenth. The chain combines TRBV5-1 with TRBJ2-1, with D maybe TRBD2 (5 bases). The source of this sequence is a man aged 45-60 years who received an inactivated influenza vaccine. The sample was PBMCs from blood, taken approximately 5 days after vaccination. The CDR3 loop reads CASSKTGRGSNEQFF. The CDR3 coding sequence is TGCGCCAGCAGCAAAACGGGCCGAGGGTCAAATGAGCAGTTCTTC.